The clone carrying this T cell receptor beta chain was seen only a few times. Amplification of TCR alpha and beta CDR3 regions from RNA used iRepertoire nested multiplex PCR. TCRdb redid the calling of the multiplex PCR reads with MiXCR, one entry per CDR3 protein. Of about 380,000 distinct CDR3 sequences listed, around 45% are singletons. Germline V gene data show CDR1 as SGHTA and CDR2 as FQGNSA. CDR3 length: 17 residues. The V and J ends lost 4 bases and 0 bases, in that order; junction bases with no gene match: 6. These data originate in a study of glioma-infiltrating T cells. On the study more broadly: Dexamethasone exposure before glioma surgery was limited to six or fewer days. Target coverage was roughly 4- to 11-fold for 850,000 to 1,000,000 blood T cells.

Material for sequencing was glioma tissue, nonneoplastic brain tissue, or PBMCs (not recorded which). This TCR derives from a human donor with low-grade glioma or glioblastoma, undergoing nonglioma brain surgery, or in good health (not recorded which). The chain recombines TRBV7-2 with TRBJ2-3, with 11 bases fitting TRBD2. The CDR3 DNA reads TGTGCCAGCAGCTATGGGACTAGCGGATCTAGCACAGATACGCAGTATTTT. This encodes CASSYGTSGSSTDTQYF.